This TCR beta chain was sequenced for a study of liver allograft versus peripheral blood T cells. Study background: Blood and transplanted-liver T cell receptor repertoires from recipients were compared. Findings and caveats of the study: Repertoires of T cell receptors in liver allografts reportedly differed from peripheral blood repertoires.

Judged by abundance, this clonotype is medium-sized. The antigen remains undetermined. TCRdb used MiXCR to reprocess the reads, holding one entry per CDR3 protein. The sample lists about 3,700 distinct CDR3 sequences; 15% were seen once. The CDR3 covers 14 residues. V was clipped by 0 bases and J by 8 bases, with 9 bases between them. The germline V gene encodes CDR1 SGHDT and CDR2 YYEEEE. This chain joins TRBV5-6 and TRBJ1-6; unclear D gene. The origin of this receptor is a human patient who had a liver transplant. Some T cells may trace back to the graft donor. CDR3 sequence (DNA): TGTGCCAGCAGCTTGGGTGTTGGCCATTCACCCCTCCACTTT. It codes for CASSLGVGHSPLHF. The whole variable domain, filled in from reference TRBV5-6 and TRBJ1-6, reads DAGVTQSPTHLIKTRGQQVTLRCSPKSGHDTVSWYQQALGQGPQFIFQYYEEEERQRGNFPDRFSGHQFPNYSSELNVNALLLGDSALYLCASSLGVGHSPLHFGNGTRLTVT.